The clone carrying this T cell receptor beta chain was observed a handful of times. V was clipped by 3 bases and J by 4 bases, with 9 bases between them. CDR1 and CDR2 from the germline V gene are LNHNV and YYDKDF (reference sequence). The CDR3 length is 13 residues. This record belongs to a study of blood T cell repertoires in COVID-19. Study in general: COVID-19 samples collected from the United States, Italy and Spain covered acute and convalescent phases. The cDNA or gDNA used as material had been derived from T cells, B-cell-depleted T cells, or PBMCs.

In the original processing: Cell counts per sample came from amplifying reference gene primers. Assay: immunoSEQ multiplex PCR; the TCRdb copy retains only in-frame clones and omits some. The D gene and trimming were derived from the DNA, and the V and J assignments and clone size from that table. The sample includes roughly 320,000 clones, roughly 85% of them seen just once. The source material was peripheral blood. The sequence was collected from a human donor in a cohort sampled during active COVID-19. This chain joins TRBV15 and TRBJ1-1; D may be TRBD1 (6 bases). CDR3 DNA sequence: TGTGCCACCAGCAGGTACAGGGCCACTGAAGCTTTCTTT. Translation: CATSRYRATEAFF.